This T cell receptor (beta chain) was obtained from a study of persistence of HIV-infected CD4 T cells. General study results and limits: Compared with CD3/CD28-stimulated cells, CMV- and Gag-responding cells showed lower TCRbeta richness.

Deletions cut 6 bases from V and 4 bases from J, with 20 bases between. This CDR3 spans 16 amino acids. Looked up from germline, CDR1 is MGHDK and CDR2 is SYGVNS. A note on this clone: Antigen: not known.

This was the immunoSEQ version 4 assay in survey mode. The table came from immunoSEQ multiplex PCR; TCRdb's copy has only in-frame clones and leaves some out. The repertoire includes over 40,000 clones, more than 75% of them detected once, and 11% to 15% sits in the top ten. An overlapping HIV-1 Gag peptide pool stimulated these cells at 0.95 to 1 ug/peptide/mL. Sorted nonresponding memory CD4+ T cells were CD40L-negative, CD69-negative, CD45RO-high. For at least 4 years, plasma HIV-1 RNA was undetectable (<50 copies/mL). CD4+ T cell counts exceeded 400 cells/uL; CMV serology was positive. Material: CD4+ T cells sorted from PBMCs after approximately 19-hour stimulation, obtained from a patient who received antiretroviral therapy. The chain links TRBV25-1 to TRBJ2-3; D gene ambiguous. The receptor's source is an adult man with HIV who was CMV-seropositive. The CDR3 nucleotides are TGTGCCAGCAGCCTTTCCCGGGCTAAGGCCCCAGATACGCAGTATTTT. Encoded protein: CASSLSRAKAPDTQYF.